This TCR beta chain was sequenced for a study of T cells of healthy individuals (dated by TCRdb to 2016 to 2018). The library came from 5' RACE. Sequencing relied on an Illumina MiSeq. TCRdb reran the public reads through fastp at Q25 and MiXCR, keeping productive beta chains. Rows are combined by CDR3 protein, so each entry shows the most common genes and DNA. For this sample the table gives some 69,000 distinct CDR3 sequences, of which 15% to 20% were detected only once. Clones ranked in the top ten supply less than 6% of the sample. CDR1 and CDR2 (KGHSH, LQKENI) derive from the germline V gene. V is pruned by 5 bases and J by 2 bases, leaving 14 bases of the junction without a gene match. The CDR3 covers 17 residues, taking in both the cysteine and the phenylalanine. Only the CDR3 DNA stays, 51 bases, in frame from base 1. On this clonotype itself: Its antigen is currently not known. No quality values exist for individual bases; no much larger clone is one base distant.

The clonotype comes from a human donor in good health. Recombination connected TRBV18 to TRBJ2-7, with 8 junctional bases fitting TRBD2. The CDR3 corresponds to CASSSATSGQGAYEQYF. The nucleotide sequence reads as follows: TGTGCCAGCTCATCAGCTACTAGCGGCCAAGGGGCCTACGAGCAGTACTTC.